This is a list of T cell receptor beta chains from one sample in a study of T cell responses to AZD1222 COVID-19 vaccine. The data were produced by immunoSEQ multiplex PCR, yet TCRdb's version contains in-frame clones alone and is incomplete. Seen here are 95,000 or so clones, 85% to 90% observed once, and the top ten hold roughly 4%. Material: peripheral blood, obtained on day 0 of AZD1222 vaccination. Every receptor here comes from an adult in good health. Each CDR3 is given with its conserved first and last residue. A D gene is named only where the DNA matches it firmly. Clone size is given for some rows only: seen once, a few or many times, or a class if the clone is expanded.

d_call clone_size j_call v_call cdr3_nt cdr3_aa
TRBD1 - TRBJ1-6 TRBV6-5 TGTGCCAGTACAGGGGTGAGAGATTCACCCCTCCACTTT CASTGVRDSPLHF
- - TRBJ2-3 TRBV6-1 TGTGCCAGCAGTGAGAACGTTCCGAGACTAGACCCTAGCACAGATACGCAGTATTTT CASSENVPRLDPSTDTQYF
TRBD2 - TRBJ2-2 TRBV3-1/TRBV3-2 TGTGCCAGCAGCCAGGAACGTGGACTAGCGGTTAACACCGGGGAGCTGTTTTTT CASSQERGLAVNTGELFF
- - TRBJ1-1 TRBV11-3 TGTGCCAGCAGCCCGGGGGGGCAGACGCGGACTGAAGCTTTCTTT CASSPGGQTRTEAFF
- - TRBJ1-4 TRBV2 TGTGCCAGCAGGGACGCCCGGGGGGACTTTAATGAAAAACTGTTTTTT CASRDARGDFNEKLFF
- - TRBJ2-3 TRBV7-2 TGTGCCAGCAGCCACCCCGCGGCTACGCAGTATTTT CASSHPAATQYF
TRBD2 few TRBJ2-3 TRBV7-2 TGTGCCAGCAGCTCGCTAGCGGGGGGAGCAGATACGCAGTATTTT CASSSLAGGADTQYF
- - TRBJ1-1 TRBV15 TGTGCCACCAGCTCCCGGGGAGGCATGAACACTGAAGCTTTCTTT CATSSRGGMNTEAFF
TRBD2 - TRBJ2-7 TRBV7-8 TGTGCCAGCAGCTTCTTCGTAGGACTAGACAACGAGCAGTACTTC CASSFFVGLDNEQYF
- - TRBJ1-2 TRBV28 TGTGCCAGCAGTTCGGGGGATGGCTACACCTTC CASSSGDGYTF
TRBD2 - TRBJ2-2 TRBV24-1 TGTGCCACCAGTGATGCAACTAGCGGGGGGGCCGCCGGGGAGCTGTTTTTT CATSDATSGGAAGELFF
- - TRBJ1-2 TRBV12-3/TRBV12-4 TGTGCCAGCAGTTTATGGAGCTATGGCTACACCTTC CASSLWSYGYTF
- - TRBJ1-4 TRBV6-5 TGTGCCAGCAGGCCTTTGGACACCGACAATGAAAAACTGTTTTTT CASRPLDTDNEKLFF
- once TRBJ2-7 TRBV6-5 TGTGCCAGCAGGAACTACGAGCAGTACTTC CASRNYEQYF
- - TRBJ1-2 TRBV6-2/TRBV6-3 TGTGCCAGCAGTTTTAACGGAGATGGCTACACCTTC CASSFNGDGYTF
TRBD1 - TRBJ1-1 TRBV30 TGTGCCTGGAGTCGTAAAGGGGGCGCGGGCACTGAAGCTTTCTTT CAWSRKGGAGTEAFF
- many TRBJ1-3 TRBV2 TGTGCCACTCTGGGGGACTCTGGAAACACCATATATTTT CATLGDSGNTIYF
- - TRBJ1-1 TRBV21-1 TGTGCCAGCAGCAAAGAGGACAGGGGGGGAACTGAAGCTTTCTTT CASSKEDRGGTEAFF
TRBD1 few TRBJ1-6 TRBV4-2 TGTGCCAGCAGCCCCCGAACGACAGGGGAGGGTTCACCCCTCCACTTT CASSPRTTGEGSPLHF
- - TRBJ1-2 TRBV2 TGTGCCAGCAGTGAAGACAGGGACATTAACTATGGCTACACCTTC CASSEDRDINYGYTF
- - TRBJ2-7 TRBV5-1 TGCGCCAGCAGCTTGGCGCCGCTAGCATCCCACGAGCAGTACTTC CASSLAPLASHEQYF
TRBD1 - TRBJ1-1 TRBV5-1 TGCGCCAATCCGGACAGGGACGCTGAAGCTTTCTTT CANPDRDAEAFF
- - TRBJ2-1 TRBV5-1 TGCGCCAGCAGCTTCCAGACCCATCTCCTGGATGAGCAGTTCTTC CASSFQTHLLDEQFF
TRBD1 - TRBJ1-1 TRBV9 TGTGCCAGCAGCGTAGGGACAGGGGGAGACACTGAAGCTTTCTTT CASSVGTGGDTEAFF
TRBD1 - TRBJ1-1 TRBV6-5 TGTGCCAGCAGGGCGAGGCGACAGGGGAACACTGAAGCTTTCTTT CASRARRQGNTEAFF
TRBD1 - TRBJ1-2 TRBV6-6 TGTGCCAGCAGCGCCGGGACAGGGCAAAACTATGGCTACACCTTC CASSAGTGQNYGYTF
- - TRBJ2-7 TRBV6-5 TGTGCCAGCAGTCACCGGCACAGGGACCACGAGCAGTACTTC CASSHRHRDHEQYF
- - TRBJ1-1 TRBV6-5 TGTGCCAGCACCTTACACCGAAGGGACACTGAAGCTTTCTTT CASTLHRRDTEAFF
- - TRBJ1-5 TRBV27 TGTGCCAGCAGTCCCGGTGGGGCAGGGAATAGCAATCAGCCCCAGCATTTT CASSPGGAGNSNQPQHF
- - TRBJ1-1 TRBV6-2/TRBV6-3 TGTGCCAGCAGTATGGGACAAAACACTGAAGCTTTCTTT CASSMGQNTEAFF
- - TRBJ2-2 TRBV4-1 TGCGCCAGCAGACCCGGGTTCCGCACCGGGGAGCTGTTTTTT CASRPGFRTGELFF
- - TRBJ2-5 TRBV11-1 TGTGCCAGCAGCCGAGCTGGGGACGCTACGGCCCAGTACTTC CASSRAGDATAQYF
- - TRBJ2-4 TRBV12-3/TRBV12-4 TGTGCCAGCAGCGAGCTAGCCAAAAACATTCAGTACTTC CASSELAKNIQYF
TRBD2 - TRBJ2-7 TRBV11-2 TGTGCCAGCAGCTTAGTGTGGGGGGGGACCTACGAGCAGTACTTC CASSLVWGGTYEQYF
- - TRBJ2-3 TRBV29-1 TGCAGCGTTGCTCCGAGCGGGCAGTATTTT CSVAPSGQYF
- - TRBJ2-1 TRBV4-1 TGCGCCAGCAGCCAACCACTAGCAAGGGGGGGTTACAATGAGCAGTTCTTC CASSQPLARGGYNEQFF
- - TRBJ2-7 TRBV5-6 TGTGCCAGCAGCGCGGGATGGGAGCAGTACTTC CASSAGWEQYF
TRBD2 once TRBJ2-3 TRBV7-8 TGTGCCAGCAACCTGGGACTAGCGGGGGGGCCAAGTTCTGATACGCAGTATTTT CASNLGLAGGPSSDTQYF
- - TRBJ1-6 TRBV6-5 TGTGCCAGCAGTTACTCATTGGGGGCCTATAATTCACCCCTCCACTTT CASSYSLGAYNSPLHF
- - TRBJ2-7 TRBV30 TGTGCCTGGAGTGTGCTGGGAACCGGCGAGCAGTACTTC CAWSVLGTGEQYF
- - TRBJ1-1 TRBV27 TGTGCCAGCAGTTGGGGGGGAGGGGACACTGAAGCTTTCTTT CASSWGGGDTEAFF
- - TRBJ2-1 TRBV6-2/TRBV6-3 TGTGCCAGCAGTTACGTCTACAATGAGCAGTTCTTC CASSYVYNEQFF
- - TRBJ1-6 TRBV24-1 TGTGCCACCTGGACCCGGGGCAGGGAGACCTATTCACCCCTCCACTTT CATWTRGRETYSPLHF
- few TRBJ1-4 TRBV13 TGTGCCAGCAGCTTAGGCCGTGACGAAAAACTGTTTTTT CASSLGRDEKLFF
- - TRBJ1-5 TRBV30 TGTGCCTGGAATCGTGAGCTTTTAAATCAGCCCCAGCATTTT CAWNRELLNQPQHF
- - TRBJ1-2 TRBV28 TGTGCCAGCGCGACCCCCCCCGGGGGCTACACCTTC CASATPPGGYTF
- - TRBJ2-1 TRBV2 TGTGCCAGCAGTGACCAAACGCTACGGGCTGTTTTCTCGCTTCGGTTCTTC CASSDQTLRAVFSLRFF
- - TRBJ2-7 TRBV5-5 TGTGCCAGCAGCTTGGTCCGTCTGTCGGTCTACGAGCAGTACTTC CASSLVRLSVYEQYF
- - TRBJ2-5 TRBV20-1 TGCAGTGCACAGGACCAAGAGACCCAGTACTTC CSAQDQETQYF
TRBD1 - TRBJ1-6 TRBV7-8 TGTGCCAGCAGCTTAATCGGCGGGACAGAGGTCTCACCCCTCCACTTT CASSLIGGTEVSPLHF
- few TRBJ2-1 TRBV20-1 TGCAGTGCTGGCAGGGGCGATGAGCAGTTCTTC CSAGRGDEQFF
- - TRBJ1-3 TRBV7-8 TGTGCCAGCGCGGCATCTGGAAACACCATATATTTT CASAASGNTIYF